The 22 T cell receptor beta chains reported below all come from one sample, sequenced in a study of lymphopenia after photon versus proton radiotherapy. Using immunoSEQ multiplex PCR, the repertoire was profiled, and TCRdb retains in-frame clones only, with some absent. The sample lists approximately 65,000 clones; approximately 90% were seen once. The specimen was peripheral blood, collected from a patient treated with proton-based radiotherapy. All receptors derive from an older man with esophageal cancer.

CDR3 nucleotides: TGTGCCAGCATGGGGGGAGCTAATGAAAAACTGTTTTTT. Its protein is CASMGGANEKLFF. The V and J genes are TRBV2 and TRBJ1-4, with a weak D call TRBD1 (5 bases). The germline V gene encodes CDR1 SNHLY and CDR2 FYNNEI. V lost 7 bases and J lost 3, with 9 bases in between. The CDR3 consists of 13 residues. The whole variable domain, remainder taken from reference TRBV2 and TRBJ1-4, is EPEVTQTPSHQVTQMGQEVILRCVPISNHLYFYWYRQILGQKVEFLVSFYNNEISEKSEIFDDQFSVERPDGSNFTLKIRSTKLEDSAMYFCASMGGANEKLFFGSGTQLSVL.

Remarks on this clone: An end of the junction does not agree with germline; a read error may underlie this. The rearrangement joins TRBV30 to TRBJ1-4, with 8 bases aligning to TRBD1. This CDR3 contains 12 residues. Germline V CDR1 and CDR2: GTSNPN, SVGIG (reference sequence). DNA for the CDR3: TGTGCTTGGACAGGGCGGAATGAAAAACTGTTTTTT. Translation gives CAWTGRNEKLFF.

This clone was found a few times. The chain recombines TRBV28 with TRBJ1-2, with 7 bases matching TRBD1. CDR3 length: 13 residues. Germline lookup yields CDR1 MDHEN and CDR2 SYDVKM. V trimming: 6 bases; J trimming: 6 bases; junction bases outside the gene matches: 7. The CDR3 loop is CASRPRTGHGYTF. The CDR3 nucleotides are TGTGCCAGCAGACCCCGGACAGGTCATGGCTACACCTTC.

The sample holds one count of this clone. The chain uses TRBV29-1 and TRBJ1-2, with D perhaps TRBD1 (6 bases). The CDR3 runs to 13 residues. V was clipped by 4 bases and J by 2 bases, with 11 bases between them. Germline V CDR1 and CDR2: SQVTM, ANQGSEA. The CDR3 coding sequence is TGCAGCGTTGCGAACAGGGCAAACTATGGCTACACCTTC. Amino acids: CSVANRANYGYTF.

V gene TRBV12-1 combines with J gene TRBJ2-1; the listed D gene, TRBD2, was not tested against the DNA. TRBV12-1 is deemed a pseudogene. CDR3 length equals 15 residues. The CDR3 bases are TGTGCCAGCAGCAAATGCCGGGACTTGTACAATGAGCAGTTCTTC. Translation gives CASSKCRDLYNEQFF.

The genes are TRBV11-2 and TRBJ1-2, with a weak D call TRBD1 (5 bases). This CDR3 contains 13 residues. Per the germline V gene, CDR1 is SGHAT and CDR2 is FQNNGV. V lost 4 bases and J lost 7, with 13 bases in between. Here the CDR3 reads CASSSQVGTGYTF. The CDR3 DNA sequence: TGTGCCAGCAGCTCCCAGGTCGGGACTGGCTACACCTTC.

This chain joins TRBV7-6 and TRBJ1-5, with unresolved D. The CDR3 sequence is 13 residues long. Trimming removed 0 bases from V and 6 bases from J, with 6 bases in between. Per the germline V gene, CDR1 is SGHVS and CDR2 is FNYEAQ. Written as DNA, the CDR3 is TGTGCCAGCAGCTTAGCCCCGGGTCAGCCCCAGCATTTT. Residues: CASSLAPGQPQHF.

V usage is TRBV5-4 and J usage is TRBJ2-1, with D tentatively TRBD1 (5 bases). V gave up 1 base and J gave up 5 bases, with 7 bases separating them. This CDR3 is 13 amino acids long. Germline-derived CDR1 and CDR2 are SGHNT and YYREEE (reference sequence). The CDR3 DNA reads TGTGCCAGCAGCTTGATCAGGGACAATGAGCAGTTCTTC. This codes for CASSLIRDNEQFF.

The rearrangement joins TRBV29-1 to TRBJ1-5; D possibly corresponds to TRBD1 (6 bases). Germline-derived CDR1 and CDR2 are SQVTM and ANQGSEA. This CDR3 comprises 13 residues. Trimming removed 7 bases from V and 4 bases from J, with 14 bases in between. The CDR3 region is CSALGQINQPQHF. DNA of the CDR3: TGCAGCGCCCTCGGACAGATTAATCAGCCCCAGCATTTT.

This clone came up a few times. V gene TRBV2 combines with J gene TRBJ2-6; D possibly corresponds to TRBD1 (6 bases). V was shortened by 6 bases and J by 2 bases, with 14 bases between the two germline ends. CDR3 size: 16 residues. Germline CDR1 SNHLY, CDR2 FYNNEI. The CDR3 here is CASSTDQGTGANVLTF. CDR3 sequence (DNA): TGTGCCAGCAGCACAGATCAGGGGACTGGGGCCAACGTCCTGACTTTC.

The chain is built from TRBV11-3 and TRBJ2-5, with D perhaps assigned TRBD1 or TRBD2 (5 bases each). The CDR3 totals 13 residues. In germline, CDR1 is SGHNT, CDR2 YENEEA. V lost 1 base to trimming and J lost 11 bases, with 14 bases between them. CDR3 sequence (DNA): TGTGCCAGCAGCTTAGCTCCCAGGGAGAGACAGTACTTC. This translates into CASSLAPRERQYF.

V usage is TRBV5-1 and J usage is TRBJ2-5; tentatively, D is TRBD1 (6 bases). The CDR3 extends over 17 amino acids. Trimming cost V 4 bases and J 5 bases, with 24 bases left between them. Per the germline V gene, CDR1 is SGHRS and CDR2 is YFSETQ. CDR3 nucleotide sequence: TGCGCCAGCAGCCGCATACGGGCACAGGGCCTGGGGGAGACCCAGTACTTC. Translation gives CASSRIRAQGLGETQYF.

The chain's CDR3 is CASSQVTLSTSGRGDTQYF. For the CDR3, the DNA is TGCGCCAGCAGCCAAGTCACTTTGAGTACTAGCGGGAGGGGAGATACGCAGTATTTT. V gene TRBV4-3 combines with J gene TRBJ2-3; 13 bases are a match to TRBD2. With 1 base clipped from V and 5 bases from J, the junction kept 12 bases outside the gene matches. This CDR3 has 19 amino acids. The V gene's germline CDR1 is LGHNA and CDR2 YSLEER.

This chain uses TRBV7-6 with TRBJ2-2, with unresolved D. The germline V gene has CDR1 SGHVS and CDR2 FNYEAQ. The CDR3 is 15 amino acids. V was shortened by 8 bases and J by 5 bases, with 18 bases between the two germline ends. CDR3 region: CASGEGRLGTGELFF. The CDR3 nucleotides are TGTGCCAGCGGGGAAGGCAGGTTGGGGACCGGGGAGCTGTTTTTT.

The DNA of the CDR3 is TGTGCCAGCAGCGCCTCGGGAGGGCCGACCTACGAGCAGTACTTC. Amino acids: CASSASGGPTYEQYF. This sequence joins TRBV9 and TRBJ2-7; TRBD2 matches 8 bases. V trimming: 3 bases; J trimming: 2 bases; junction bases outside the gene matches: 7. The germline V gene has CDR1 SGDLS and CDR2 YYNGEE. The CDR3 length is 15 residues.

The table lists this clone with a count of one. The CDR3 loop reads CAWSRFSNQPQHF. The DNA for the CDR3 is TGTGCCTGGAGTAGGTTTAGCAATCAGCCCCAGCATTTT. The chain recombines TRBV30 with TRBJ1-5; D ambiguous. Germline CDR1 and CDR2: GTSNPN and SVGIG (reference sequence). V shed 2 bases and J shed 0 bases, with 5 bases lying between them. This CDR3 spans 13 amino acids.

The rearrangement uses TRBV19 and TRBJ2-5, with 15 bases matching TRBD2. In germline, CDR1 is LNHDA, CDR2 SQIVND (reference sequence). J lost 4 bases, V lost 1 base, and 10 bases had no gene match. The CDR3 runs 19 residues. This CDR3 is CASSIVAGTSGRWRETQYF. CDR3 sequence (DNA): TGTGCCAGTAGTATAGTGGCCGGGACTAGCGGGAGGTGGCGAGAGACCCAGTACTTC.

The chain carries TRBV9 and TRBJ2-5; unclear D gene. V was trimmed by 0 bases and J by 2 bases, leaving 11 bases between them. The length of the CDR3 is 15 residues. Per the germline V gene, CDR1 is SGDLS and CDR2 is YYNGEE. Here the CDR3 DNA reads TGTGCCAGCAGCGTAGACCAGGCCCCTCAAGAGACCCAGTACTTC. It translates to CASSVDQAPQETQYF.

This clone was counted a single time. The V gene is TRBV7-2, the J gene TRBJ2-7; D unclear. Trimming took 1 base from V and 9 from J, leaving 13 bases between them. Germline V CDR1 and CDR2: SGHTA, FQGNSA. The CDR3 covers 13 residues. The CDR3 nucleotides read TGTGCCAGCAGCTTAGAGTATAAGTTAGGGCAGTACTTC. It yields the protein CASSLEYKLGQYF. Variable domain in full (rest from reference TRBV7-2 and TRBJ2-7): GAGVSQSPSNKVTEKGKDVELRCDPISGHTALYWYRQSLGQGLEFLIYFQGNSAPDKSGLPSDRFSAERTGGSVSTLTIQRTQQEDSAVYLCASSLEYKLGQYFGPGTRLTVT.

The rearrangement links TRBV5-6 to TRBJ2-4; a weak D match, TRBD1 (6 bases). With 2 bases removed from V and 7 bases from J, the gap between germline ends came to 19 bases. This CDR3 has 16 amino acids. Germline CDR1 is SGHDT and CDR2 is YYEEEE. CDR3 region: CASSFNRVSGRNIQYF. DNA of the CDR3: TGTGCCAGCAGCTTCAACAGGGTTAGTGGTAGGAACATTCAGTACTTC.

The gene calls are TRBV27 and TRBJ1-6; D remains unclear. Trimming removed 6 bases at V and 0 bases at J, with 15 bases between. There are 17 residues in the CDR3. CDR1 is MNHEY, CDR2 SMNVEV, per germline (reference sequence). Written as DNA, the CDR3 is TGTGCCAGCAGACTGCGGACCCCCGGCTCCTATAATTCACCCCTCCACTTT. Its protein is CASRLRTPGSYNSPLHF.

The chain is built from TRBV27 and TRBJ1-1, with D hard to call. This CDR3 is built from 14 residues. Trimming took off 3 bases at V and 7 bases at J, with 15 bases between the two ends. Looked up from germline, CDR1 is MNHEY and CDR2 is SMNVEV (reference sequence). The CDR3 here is CASSFSRQYGEAFF. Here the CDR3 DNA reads TGTGCCAGCAGTTTTTCCCGCCAATATGGTGAAGCTTTCTTT.